These T cell receptor beta chains were read from a single sample in a study of brain T cells in children with intractable seizures. Clones were read by immunoSEQ multiplex PCR, and TCRdb kept only the in-frame ones, dropping some. The sample yields about 340,000 clones, about 93% seen once. The sample here was peripheral blood, taken approximately 5 months after surgery. The receptors shown here come from a boy less than two years old with tuberous sclerosis and intractable seizures. Each CDR3 is given with its conserved first and last residue. The order of the fields is V gene, D gene, clone size, J gene, CDR3 protein, CDR3 DNA. The D gene is left open where the match is weak. A clone size is listed for some rows: how often the clone was seen (once, few, many), or a class if it is expanded.

v_gene: TRBV29-1; d_gene: .; abundance: .; j_gene: TRBJ2-2; CDR3aa: CSVNRANTGELFF; CDR3nt: TGCAGCGTTAACAGGGCGAACACCGGGGAGCTGTTTTTT
v_gene: TRBV9; d_gene: TRBD2; abundance: .; j_gene: TRBJ2-7; CDR3aa: CASSVELAETEQYF; CDR3nt: TGTGCCAGCAGCGTAGAGCTAGCGGAGACCGAGCAGTACTTC
v_gene: TRBV12-3/TRBV12-4; d_gene: .; abundance: .; j_gene: TRBJ1-2; CDR3aa: CASSFSGDYGYTF; CDR3nt: TGTGCCAGCAGTTTCTCGGGTGACTATGGCTACACCTTC
v_gene: TRBV10-1; d_gene: .; abundance: .; j_gene: TRBJ1-4; CDR3aa: CASSEGSATNEKLFF; CDR3nt: TGCGCCAGCAGTGAGGGATCTGCAACTAATGAAAAACTGTTTTTT
v_gene: TRBV27; d_gene: .; abundance: .; j_gene: TRBJ2-3; CDR3aa: CASSPTSLGQYSDTQYF; CDR3nt: TGTGCCAGCAGCCCGACTTCCCTAGGACAATACTCAGATACGCAGTATTTT
v_gene: TRBV4-1; d_gene: .; abundance: .; j_gene: TRBJ1-2; CDR3aa: CASSQDKRTNYGYTF; CDR3nt: TGCGCCAGCAGCCAAGATAAGAGAACTAACTATGGCTACACCTTC
v_gene: TRBV24-1; d_gene: .; abundance: .; j_gene: TRBJ1-2; CDR3aa: CATIGWVIYGYTF; CDR3nt: TGTGCCACCATAGGGTGGGTCATCTATGGCTACACCTTC
v_gene: TRBV15; d_gene: .; abundance: few; j_gene: TRBJ1-2; CDR3aa: CATSRDLNGYTF; CDR3nt: TGTGCCACCAGCAGAGATTTAAATGGCTACACCTTC
v_gene: TRBV7-2; d_gene: .; abundance: .; j_gene: TRBJ2-7; CDR3aa: CASSLVRTAYEQYF; CDR3nt: TGTGCCAGCAGCTTAGTACGGACGGCTTACGAGCAGTACTTC
v_gene: TRBV13; d_gene: .; abundance: .; j_gene: TRBJ1-3; CDR3aa: CASSLGAASGNTIYF; CDR3nt: TGTGCCAGCAGCTTAGGGGCGGCCTCTGGAAACACCATATATTTT
v_gene: TRBV30; d_gene: TRBD1; abundance: once; j_gene: TRBJ2-1; CDR3aa: CALEGQGAYNEQFF; CDR3nt: TGTGCCTTGGAGGGACAGGGTGCCTACAATGAGCAGTTCTTC
v_gene: TRBV5-4; d_gene: .; abundance: .; j_gene: TRBJ1-1; CDR3aa: CASSLDGSVWGEDTEAFF; CDR3nt: TGTGCCAGCAGCTTGGATGGTTCAGTGTGGGGAGAGGACACTGAAGCTTTCTTT
v_gene: TRBV5-5; d_gene: .; abundance: .; j_gene: TRBJ1-2; CDR3aa: CASSLNRPASYVVPDYGYTF; CDR3nt: TGTGCCAGCAGCTTAAATCGACCAGCCTCCTATGTTGTCCCAGACTATGGCTACACCTTC
v_gene: TRBV7-2; d_gene: TRBD1; abundance: .; j_gene: TRBJ1-2; CDR3aa: CASSLEGGYYGYTF; CDR3nt: TGTGCCAGCAGCTTAGAAGGGGGCTACTATGGCTACACCTTC
v_gene: TRBV9; d_gene: .; abundance: .; j_gene: TRBJ2-3; CDR3aa: CASSVLASSTDTQYF; CDR3nt: TGTGCCAGCAGCGTATTGGCGTCTAGCACAGATACGCAGTATTTT
v_gene: TRBV4-1; d_gene: TRBD2; abundance: .; j_gene: TRBJ2-4; CDR3aa: CASSQGGLALAKNIQYF; CDR3nt: TGCGCCAGCAGCCAAGGGGGACTAGCCCTTGCCAAAAACATTCAGTACTTC
v_gene: TRBV6-5; d_gene: TRBD1; abundance: .; j_gene: TRBJ2-7; CDR3aa: CASSRDRLYEQYF; CDR3nt: TGTGCCAGCTCGCGGGACAGGCTTTACGAGCAGTACTTC
v_gene: TRBV2; d_gene: TRBD2; abundance: .; j_gene: TRBJ2-7; CDR3aa: CASSVFSGRTFSYEQYF; CDR3nt: TGTGCCAGCAGTGTGTTTAGCGGGAGGACTTTCTCCTACGAGCAGTACTTC
v_gene: TRBV7-9; d_gene: .; abundance: .; j_gene: TRBJ2-3; CDR3aa: CASSPGLSTDTQYF; CDR3nt: TGTGCCAGCAGCCCCGGACTTAGCACAGATACGCAGTATTTT
v_gene: TRBV7-9; d_gene: .; abundance: .; j_gene: TRBJ1-2; CDR3aa: CASSLAGQDSRASYTF; CDR3nt: TGTGCCAGCAGCTTAGCGGGCCAGGACAGCAGAGCGAGCTACACCTTC
v_gene: TRBV13; d_gene: .; abundance: once; j_gene: TRBJ2-7; CDR3aa: CASSLTGNYEQYF; CDR3nt: TGTGCCAGCAGCTTAACAGGGAACTACGAGCAGTACTTC